This T cell receptor beta chain was retrieved from a study of blood T cell repertoires in COVID-19. Study in general: Samples came from the United States, Italy and Spain, spanning acute and convalescent COVID-19. Sample material is recorded as cDNA or gDNA derived from T cells, B-cell-depleted T cells, or PBMCs.

How the authors handled the data: Amplification of reference gene primers provided the estimated nucleated cell counts. Sequencing used immunoSEQ multiplex PCR; TCRdb keeps in-frame clones, though not all of them. The V and J calls and clone size were taken over from that table, and D and trimming were inferred from the DNA. The profile covers around 100,000 clones, with over 70% appearing a single time and 1.5% to 1.7% taken by the ten largest. Sequencing was carried out using peripheral blood. The sequence was collected from a man aged 45-60 years with acute or convalescent COVID-19.

The CDR3 is CASTERQEANTEAFF. The CDR3 coding sequence is TGTGCCAGCACGGAGAGACAGGAGGCGAACACTGAAGCTTTCTTT. This chain uses TRBV2 with TRBJ1-1, with D maybe TRBD1 (6 bases). The V gene lost 7 bases and the J gene lost 1 base, with 16 bases spanning the gap. CDR1 is SNHLY and CDR2 is FYNNEI in the germline V gene. The CDR3 consists of 15 residues.